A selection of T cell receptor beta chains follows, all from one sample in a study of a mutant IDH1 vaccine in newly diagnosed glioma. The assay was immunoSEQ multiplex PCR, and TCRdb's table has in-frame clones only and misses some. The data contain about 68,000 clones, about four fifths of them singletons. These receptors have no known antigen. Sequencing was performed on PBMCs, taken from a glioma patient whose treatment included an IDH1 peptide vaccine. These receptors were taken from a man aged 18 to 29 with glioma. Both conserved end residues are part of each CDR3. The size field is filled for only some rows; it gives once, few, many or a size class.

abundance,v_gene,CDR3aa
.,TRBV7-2,CASSLAMYTGELFF
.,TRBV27,CASRQVTGVYEQFF
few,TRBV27,CASSRQGEWHTEAFF
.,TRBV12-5,CASGAGGTGTEAFF
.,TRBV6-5,CASSYSGPKGTEAFF
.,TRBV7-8,CASSLFQGASGNYGYTF
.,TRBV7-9,CASSLWGQGDSQPQHF
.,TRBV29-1,CSVHRTGAMTEAFF
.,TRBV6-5,CASGDNEQFF
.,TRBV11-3,CASSFTGTDQETQYF
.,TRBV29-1,CSVATAKNQPQHF
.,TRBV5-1,CASSSGISTDTQYF
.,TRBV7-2,CASSPRSASGRVKPNAQYF
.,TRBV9,CASSVGGTSGGLNEQFF
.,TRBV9,CASSGDTTGELFF
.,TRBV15,CATSRQLGWNTEAFF
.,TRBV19,CASTPTGILLYNEQFF
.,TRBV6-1,CASSGLPGTGELFF